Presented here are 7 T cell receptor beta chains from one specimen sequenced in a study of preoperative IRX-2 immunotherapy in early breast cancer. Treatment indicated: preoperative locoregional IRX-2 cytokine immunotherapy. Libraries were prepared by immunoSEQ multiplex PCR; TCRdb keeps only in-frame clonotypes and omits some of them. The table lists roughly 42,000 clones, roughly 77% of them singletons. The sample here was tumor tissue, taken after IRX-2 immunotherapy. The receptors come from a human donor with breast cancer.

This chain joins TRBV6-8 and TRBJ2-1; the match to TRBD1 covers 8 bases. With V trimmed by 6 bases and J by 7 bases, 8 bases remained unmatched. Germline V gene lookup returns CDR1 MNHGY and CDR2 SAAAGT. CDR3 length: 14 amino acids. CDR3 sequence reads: CASRRQGSINEQFF. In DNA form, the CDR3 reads TGTGCCAGCAGGAGACAGGGGTCGATAAATGAGCAGTTCTTC.

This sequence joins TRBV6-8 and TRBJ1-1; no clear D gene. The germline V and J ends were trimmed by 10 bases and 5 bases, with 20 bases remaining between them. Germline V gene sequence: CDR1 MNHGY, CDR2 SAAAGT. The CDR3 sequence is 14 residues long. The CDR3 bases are TGTGCCACCTCACCGGCGGGGAGGGAAACTGAAGCTTTCTTT. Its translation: CATSPAGRETEAFF.

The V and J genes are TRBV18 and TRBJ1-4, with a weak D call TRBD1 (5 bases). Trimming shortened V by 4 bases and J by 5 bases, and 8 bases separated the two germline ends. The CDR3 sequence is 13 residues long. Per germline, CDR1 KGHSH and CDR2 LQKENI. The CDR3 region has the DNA TGTGCCAGCTCACGAGGGGAAAATGAAAAACTGTTTTTT. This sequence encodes CASSRGENEKLFF.

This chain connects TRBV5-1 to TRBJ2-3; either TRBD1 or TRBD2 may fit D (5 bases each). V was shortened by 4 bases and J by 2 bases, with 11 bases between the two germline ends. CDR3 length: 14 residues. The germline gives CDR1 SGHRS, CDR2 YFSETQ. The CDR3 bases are TGCGCCAGCAGCCCTGGGACCTACACAGATACGCAGTATTTT. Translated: CASSPGTYTDTQYF.

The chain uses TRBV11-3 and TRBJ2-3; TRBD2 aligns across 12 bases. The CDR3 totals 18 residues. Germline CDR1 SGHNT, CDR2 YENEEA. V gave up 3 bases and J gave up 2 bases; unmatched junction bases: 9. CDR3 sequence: CASSFEVLAGGVTDTQYF. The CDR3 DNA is TGTGCCAGCAGCTTCGAGGTTCTAGCGGGGGGGGTCACAGATACGCAGTATTTT.

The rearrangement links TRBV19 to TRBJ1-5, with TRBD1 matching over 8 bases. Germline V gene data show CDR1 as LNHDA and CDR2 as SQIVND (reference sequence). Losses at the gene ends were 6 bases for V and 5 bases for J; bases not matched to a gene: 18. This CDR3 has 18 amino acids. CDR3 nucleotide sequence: TGTGCCAGTAGCCACCCCGGGACAGGAACCTCCTCCTATCAGCCCCAGCATTTT. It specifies CASSHPGTGTSSYQPQHF.

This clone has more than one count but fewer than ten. In DNA, the CDR3 is TGTGCCAGCAGCCCCTACTCGGGACAGGGTTACGAGCAGTACTTC. Protein: CASSPYSGQGYEQYF. V gene TRBV11-3 combines with J gene TRBJ2-7; 9 bases fit TRBD1. The CDR3 has 15 residues. CDR1 and CDR2 from the germline V gene are SGHNT and YENEEA. With 5 bases clipped from V and 4 bases from J, the junction kept 9 bases outside the gene matches.